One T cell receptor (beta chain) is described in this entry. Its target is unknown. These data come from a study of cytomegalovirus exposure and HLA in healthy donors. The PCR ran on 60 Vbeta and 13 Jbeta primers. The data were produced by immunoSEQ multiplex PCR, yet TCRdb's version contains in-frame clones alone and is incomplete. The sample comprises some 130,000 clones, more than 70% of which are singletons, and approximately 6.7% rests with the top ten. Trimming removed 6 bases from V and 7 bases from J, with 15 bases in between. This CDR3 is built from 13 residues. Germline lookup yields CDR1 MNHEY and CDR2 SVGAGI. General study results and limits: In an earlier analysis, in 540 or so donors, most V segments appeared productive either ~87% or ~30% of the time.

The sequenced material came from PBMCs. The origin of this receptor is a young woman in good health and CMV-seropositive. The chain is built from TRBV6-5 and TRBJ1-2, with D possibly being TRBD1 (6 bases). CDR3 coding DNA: TGTGCCAGCAGCCTTACAGGGTCCGGTGGCTACACCTTC. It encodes CASSLTGSGGYTF.